Listed here are 16 T cell receptor beta chains from one sample, sequenced in a study of blood T cell repertoires in COVID-19. Assay: immunoSEQ multiplex PCR; the TCRdb copy retains only in-frame clones and omits some. The sample has about 250,000 clones; under 90% are singletons. The source material was peripheral blood. The receptors were sampled from a woman in her 40s who had recovered from COVID-19.

This chain connects TRBV28 to TRBJ2-7; the match to TRBD2 covers 13 bases. Germline V gene sequence: CDR1 MDHEN, CDR2 SYDVKM. Trimming cost V 6 bases and J 2 bases; bases outside gene matches: 10. This CDR3 has 17 amino acids. This CDR3 is CASRAPTSGGPTYEQYF. In DNA, the CDR3 is TGTGCCAGCAGGGCCCCGACTAGCGGGGGGCCAACCTACGAGCAGTACTTC.

Remarks on this clone: Other nucleotide sequences from this sample produce the same CDR3. V and J are TRBV19 and TRBJ2-1, with a weak D call TRBD2 (6 bases). Trimming cost V 1 base and J 6 bases, with 13 bases left between them. There are 15 residues in the CDR3. Germline CDR1 reads LNHDA; CDR2 reads SQIVND (reference sequence). CDR3 in amino acids: CASSIGGGAGNEQFF. The CDR3 DNA is TGTGCCAGTAGTATAGGAGGAGGAGCGGGCAATGAGCAGTTCTTC.

The rearrangement uses TRBV7-9 and TRBJ2-2; a weak D match, TRBD1 (7 bases). Looked up from germline, CDR1 is SEHNR and CDR2 is FQNEAQ (reference sequence). The CDR3 runs to 17 residues. Trimming took 5 bases from V and 5 from J, leaving 21 bases between them. CDR3: CASSHLGGTDFTGELFF. CDR3 nucleotide sequence: TGTGCCAGCAGCCACTTAGGCGGGACAGACTTTACCGGGGAGCTGTTTTTT.

The gene calls are TRBV6-5 and TRBJ2-2; D not certain. CDR3 length: 15 amino acids. Deletions cut 0 bases from V and 2 bases from J, with 7 bases between. CDR1 and CDR2 (germline): MNHEY, SVGAGI. The CDR3 here is CASSYSAGNTGELFF. CDR3 coding DNA: TGTGCCAGCAGTTACTCGGCAGGAAACACCGGGGAGCTGTTTTTT.

The chain has TRBV6-1 and TRBJ1-5, with D hard to call. CDR1 is MNHNS, CDR2 SASEGT, per germline. The ends were cut back, 0 bases at V and 2 bases at J, with 5 bases in the middle. This CDR3 is 14 amino acids long. CDR3 loop: CASSEAYGNQPQHF. The CDR3 region has the DNA TGTGCCAGCAGTGAAGCTTATGGCAATCAGCCCCAGCATTTT.

The V call is TRBV11-2, the J call TRBJ1-4; TRBD1 is a possible D gene (6 bases). The CDR3 is 14 residues long. Germline-derived CDR1 and CDR2 are SGHAT and FQNNGV. Trimming took off 3 bases at V and 3 bases at J, with 8 bases between the two ends. In DNA, the CDR3 is TGTGCCAGCAGCTTTGGACAGTCTAATGAAAAACTGTTTTTT. This translates into CASSFGQSNEKLFF.

The chain links TRBV19 to TRBJ1-5, with 7 bases aligning to TRBD1. With V trimmed by 0 bases and J by 6 bases, 8 bases remained unmatched. CDR1 is LNHDA and CDR2 is SQIVND in the germline V gene (reference sequence). The CDR3 runs to 16 residues. The CDR3 loop reads CASSIDPGGEGQPQHF. The CDR3 DNA reads as TGTGCCAGTAGTATAGATCCAGGGGGAGAAGGTCAGCCCCAGCATTTT.

This chain's CDR3 is CASSPPDSRSYEQYF. In nucleotides, the CDR3 is TGTGCCAGCAGTCCCCCGGACAGCCGATCCTACGAGCAGTACTTC. The chain links TRBV6-5 to TRBJ2-7; maybe TRBD1 (6 bases). V was cut by 5 bases and J by 1 base, with 15 bases left in between. Looked up from germline, CDR1 is MNHEY and CDR2 is SVGAGI. The CDR3 spans 15 residues.

V is TRBV5-4 and J is TRBJ2-6, with TRBD2 identical over 11 bases. V was pared by 2 bases and J by 0 bases, with 4 bases of the junction left unmatched. This CDR3 has 18 amino acids. CDR1 is SGHNT and CDR2 is YYREEE in the germline V gene (reference sequence). The CDR3 reads CASSFSGRAASGANVLTF. In DNA form, the CDR3 reads TGTGCCAGCAGCTTTAGCGGGAGGGCGGCCTCTGGGGCCAACGTCCTGACTTTC.

V gene TRBV15 combines with J gene TRBJ2-3, with 10 positions matching TRBD1. Per germline, CDR1 LNHNV and CDR2 YYDKDF (reference sequence). The CDR3 contains 14 residues. V lost 7 bases and J lost 3; bases outside the gene matches: 4. The DNA for the CDR3 is TGTGCCACCATGGACAGGGGGTGGACAGATACGCAGTATTTT. This codes for CATMDRGWTDTQYF.

This sequence joins TRBV2 and TRBJ2-7; 7 bases are a match to TRBD2. V was clipped by 5 bases and J by 6 bases; unmatched bases: 13. Germline V lookup: CDR1 SNHLY, CDR2 FYNNEI. The CDR3 loop spans 15 amino acids. As DNA, the CDR3 is TGTGCCAGCAGTAGTTCTCGGGAGGTTACTCTCGAGCAGTACTTC. It encodes CASSSSREVTLEQYF.

The chain links TRBV27 to TRBJ2-5, with D possibly being TRBD2 (5 bases). The germline V and J ends were trimmed by 5 bases and 6 bases, with 16 bases remaining between them. CDR1 is MNHEY and CDR2 is SMNVEV in the germline V gene (reference sequence). This CDR3 has 14 residues. CDR3 coding DNA: TGTGCCAGCAGTCCATATTCTAGCAGAAAGACCCAGTACTTC. This gives the protein CASSPYSSRKTQYF.

The chain combines TRBV11-3 with TRBJ2-3; D is unclear. The CDR3 totals 14 residues. V dropped 5 bases and J dropped 0 bases, with 9 bases sitting between them. In germline, CDR1 is SGHNT, CDR2 YENEEA. The CDR3: CASSEIASTDTQYF. The CDR3 nucleotides are TGTGCCAGCAGCGAGATAGCCAGCACAGATACGCAGTATTTT.

In regard to this clone: At the DNA level, this CDR3 is encoded by other sequences in the same sample as well. The V gene is TRBV30, the J gene TRBJ2-3, with D perhaps TRBD2 (6 bases). This CDR3 spans 12 amino acids. Germline assignment: CDR1 GTSNPN and CDR2 SVGIG (reference sequence). Trimming cost V 4 bases and J 1 base, with 6 bases left between them. The CDR3 region is CAWTSGTDTQYF. CDR3 in DNA: TGTGCCTGGACTAGCGGCACAGATACGCAGTATTTT.

The chain combines TRBV10-3 with TRBJ2-7; 10 positions match TRBD1. The V and J ends lost 7 bases and 7 bases, in that order; junction bases with no gene match: 10. The germline gives CDR1 ENHRY, CDR2 SYGVKD. This CDR3 spans 14 amino acids. The CDR3 nucleotides are TGTGCCATCACCGGTGACAGGGGGCGTGGGGAGCAGTACTTC. This gives the protein CAITGDRGRGEQYF.

The chain is built from TRBV5-8 and TRBJ2-1, with TRBD2 matching over 7 bases. V was clipped by 5 bases and J by 1 base; unmatched bases: 3. Germline V gives CDR1 SGHTS, CDR2 YDEGEE. There are 14 residues in the CDR3. CDR3 loop: CASSRGSSYNEQFF. The CDR3, as DNA: TGTGCCAGCAGTCGCGGGAGTTCCTACAATGAGCAGTTCTTC.